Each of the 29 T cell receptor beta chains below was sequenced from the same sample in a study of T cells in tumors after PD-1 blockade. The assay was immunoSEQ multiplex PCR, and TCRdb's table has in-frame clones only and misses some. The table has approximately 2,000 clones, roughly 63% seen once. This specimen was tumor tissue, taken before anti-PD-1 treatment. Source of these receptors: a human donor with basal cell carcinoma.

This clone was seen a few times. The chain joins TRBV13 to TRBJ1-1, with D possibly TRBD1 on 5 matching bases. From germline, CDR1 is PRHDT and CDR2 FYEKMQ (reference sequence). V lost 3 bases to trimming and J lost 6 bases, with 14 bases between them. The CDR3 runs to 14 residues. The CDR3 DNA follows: TGTGCCAGCAGCTTTGCAGGGAGTAGGGCTGAAGCTTTCTTT. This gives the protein CASSFAGSRAEAFF.

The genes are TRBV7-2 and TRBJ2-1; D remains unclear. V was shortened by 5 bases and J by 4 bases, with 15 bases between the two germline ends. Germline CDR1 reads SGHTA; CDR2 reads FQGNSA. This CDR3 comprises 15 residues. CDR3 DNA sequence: TGTGCCAGCAGCGTCGGTATAGGACCGTACAATGAGCAGTTCTTC. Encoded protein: CASSVGIGPYNEQFF.

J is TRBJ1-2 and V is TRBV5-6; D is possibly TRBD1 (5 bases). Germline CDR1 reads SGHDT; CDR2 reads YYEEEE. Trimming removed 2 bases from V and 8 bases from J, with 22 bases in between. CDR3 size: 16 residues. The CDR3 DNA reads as TGTGCCAGCAGCTTATATCCGCAGACCGGGACCTCGGGCTACACCTTC. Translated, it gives CASSLYPQTGTSGYTF.

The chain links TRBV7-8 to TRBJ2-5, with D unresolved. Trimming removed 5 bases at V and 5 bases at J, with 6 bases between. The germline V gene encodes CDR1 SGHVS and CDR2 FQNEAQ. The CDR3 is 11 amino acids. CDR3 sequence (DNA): TGTGCCAGCAGCCCCCGTGAGACCCAGTACTTC. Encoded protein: CASSPRETQYF.

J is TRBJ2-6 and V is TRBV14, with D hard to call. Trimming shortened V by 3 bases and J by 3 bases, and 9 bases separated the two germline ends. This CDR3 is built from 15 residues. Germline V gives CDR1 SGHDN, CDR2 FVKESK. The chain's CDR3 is CASSHLGVGANVLTF. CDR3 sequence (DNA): TGTGCCAGCAGCCATTTGGGTGTTGGGGCCAACGTCCTGACTTTC.

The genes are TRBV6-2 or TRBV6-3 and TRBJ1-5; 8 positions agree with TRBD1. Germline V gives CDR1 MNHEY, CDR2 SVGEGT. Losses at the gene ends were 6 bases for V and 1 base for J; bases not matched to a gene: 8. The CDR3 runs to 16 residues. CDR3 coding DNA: TGTGCCAGCAGCCCTAGGACAGGGCAAAGCAATCAGCCCCAGCATTTT. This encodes CASSPRTGQSNQPQHF.

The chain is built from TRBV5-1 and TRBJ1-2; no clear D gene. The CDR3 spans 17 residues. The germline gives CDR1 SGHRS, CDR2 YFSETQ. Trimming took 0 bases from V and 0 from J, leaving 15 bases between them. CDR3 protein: CASSLVGGYKANYGYTF. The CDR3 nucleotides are TGCGCCAGCAGCTTGGTTGGAGGGTACAAAGCTAACTATGGCTACACCTTC.

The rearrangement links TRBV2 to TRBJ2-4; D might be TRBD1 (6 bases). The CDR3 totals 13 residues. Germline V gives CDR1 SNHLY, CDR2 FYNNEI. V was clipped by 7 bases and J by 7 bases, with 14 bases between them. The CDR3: CASTRTDDNIQYF. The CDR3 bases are TGTGCCAGCACTAGGACAGATGATAACATTCAGTACTTC. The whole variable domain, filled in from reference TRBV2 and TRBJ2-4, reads EPEVTQTPSHQVTQMGQEVILRCVPISNHLYFYWYRQILGQKVEFLVSFYNNEISEKSEIFDDQFSVERPDGSNFTLKIRSTKLEDSAMYFCASTRTDDNIQYFGAGTRLSVL.

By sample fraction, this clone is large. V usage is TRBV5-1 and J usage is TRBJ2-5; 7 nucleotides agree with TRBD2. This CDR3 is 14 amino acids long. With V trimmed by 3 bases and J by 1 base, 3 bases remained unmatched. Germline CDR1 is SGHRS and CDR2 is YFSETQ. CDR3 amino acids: CASSSGLTQETQYF. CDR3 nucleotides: TGCGCCAGCAGCTCGGGACTAACCCAAGAGACCCAGTACTTC.

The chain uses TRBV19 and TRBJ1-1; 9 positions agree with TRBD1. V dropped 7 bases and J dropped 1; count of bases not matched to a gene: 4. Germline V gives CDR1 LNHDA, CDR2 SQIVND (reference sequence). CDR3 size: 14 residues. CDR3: CASTRTGANTEAFF. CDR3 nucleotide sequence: TGTGCCAGTACGCGGACAGGGGCGAACACTGAAGCTTTCTTT.

CDR3 in DNA: TGTGCCAGTAAGGGGGACAGGGCCAAAAATCAGCCCCAGCATTTT. Protein sequence: CASKGDRAKNQPQHF. This chain links TRBV19 with TRBJ1-5; 9 bases align to TRBD1. J was trimmed by 4 bases and V by 7 bases; bases with no gene match: 8. Germline loops: CDR1 LNHDA, CDR2 SQIVND (reference sequence). There are 15 residues in the CDR3.

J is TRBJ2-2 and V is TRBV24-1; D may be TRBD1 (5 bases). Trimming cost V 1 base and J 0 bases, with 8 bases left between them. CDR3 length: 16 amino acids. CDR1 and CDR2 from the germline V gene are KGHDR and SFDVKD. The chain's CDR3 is CATSDFTGSNTGELFF. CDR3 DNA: TGTGCCACCAGTGATTTCACAGGATCGAACACCGGGGAGCTGTTTTTT.

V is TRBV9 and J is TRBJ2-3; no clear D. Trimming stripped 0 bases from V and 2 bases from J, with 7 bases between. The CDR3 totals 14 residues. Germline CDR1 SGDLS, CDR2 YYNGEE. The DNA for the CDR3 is TGTGCCAGCAGCGTAGGTGGCCCCACAGATACGCAGTATTTT. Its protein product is CASSVGGPTDTQYF.

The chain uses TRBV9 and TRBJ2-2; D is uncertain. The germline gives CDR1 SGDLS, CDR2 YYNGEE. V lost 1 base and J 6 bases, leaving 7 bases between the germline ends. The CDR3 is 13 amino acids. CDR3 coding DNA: TGTGCCAGCAGCGTAAACTGGTCCGGGGAGCTGTTTTTT. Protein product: CASSVNWSGELFF.

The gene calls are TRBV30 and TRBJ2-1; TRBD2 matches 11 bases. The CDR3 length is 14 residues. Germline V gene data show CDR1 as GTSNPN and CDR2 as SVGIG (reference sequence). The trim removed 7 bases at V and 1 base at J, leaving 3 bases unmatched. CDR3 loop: CALTSGKSYNEQFF. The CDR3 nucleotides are TGTGCCTTGACTAGCGGGAAGTCCTACAATGAGCAGTTCTTC.

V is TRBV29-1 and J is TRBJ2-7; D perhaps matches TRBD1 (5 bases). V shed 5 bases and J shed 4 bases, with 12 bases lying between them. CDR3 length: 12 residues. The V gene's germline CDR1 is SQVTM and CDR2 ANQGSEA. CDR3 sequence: CSVSTGVYEQYF. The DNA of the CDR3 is TGCAGCGTTAGTACAGGTGTTTACGAGCAGTACTTC.

CDR3 bases: TGTGCCAGCAGCTCCCTGGGTAGGACAGGGAACTCCTACGAGCAGTACTTC. Its protein is CASSSLGRTGNSYEQYF. V gene TRBV7-9 combines with J gene TRBJ2-7, with 8 bases fitting TRBD1. V was clipped by 4 bases and J by 0 bases; unmatched bases: 11. Germline CDR1 and CDR2: SEHNR and FQNEAQ (reference sequence). The CDR3 is made up of 17 amino acids.

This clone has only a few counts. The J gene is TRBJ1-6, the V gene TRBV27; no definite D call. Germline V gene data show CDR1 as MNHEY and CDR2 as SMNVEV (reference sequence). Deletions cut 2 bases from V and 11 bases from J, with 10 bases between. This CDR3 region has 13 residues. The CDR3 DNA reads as TGTGCCAGCAGTTTAAAGACCGGGACACCCCTCCACTTT. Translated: CASSLKTGTPLHF.

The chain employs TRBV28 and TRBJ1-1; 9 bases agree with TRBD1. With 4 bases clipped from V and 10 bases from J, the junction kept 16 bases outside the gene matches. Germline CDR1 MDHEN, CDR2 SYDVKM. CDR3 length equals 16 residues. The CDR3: CASSSESLGQGKSAFF. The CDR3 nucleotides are TGTGCCAGCAGTTCAGAGTCCCTTGGACAGGGGAAATCAGCTTTCTTT.

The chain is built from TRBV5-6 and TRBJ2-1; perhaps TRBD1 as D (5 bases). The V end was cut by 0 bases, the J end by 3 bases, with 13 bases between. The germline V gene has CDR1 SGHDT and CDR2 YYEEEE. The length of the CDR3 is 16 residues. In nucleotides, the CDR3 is TGTGCCAGCAGCTTGGGTGTCCAGGGAAACTACAATGAGCAGTTCTTC. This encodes CASSLGVQGNYNEQFF.

CDR3 sequence reads: CASSLATSGVTGELFF. CDR3 in DNA: TGCGCCAGCAGCTTGGCGACTAGCGGGGTGACCGGGGAGCTGTTTTTT. This chain joins TRBV5-1 and TRBJ2-2; 11 nucleotides agree with TRBD2. The J segment lost 5 bases and the V segment lost 0 bases, leaving 3 bases of the junction unmatched. CDR3 length: 16 amino acids. Germline loops: CDR1 SGHRS, CDR2 YFSETQ.

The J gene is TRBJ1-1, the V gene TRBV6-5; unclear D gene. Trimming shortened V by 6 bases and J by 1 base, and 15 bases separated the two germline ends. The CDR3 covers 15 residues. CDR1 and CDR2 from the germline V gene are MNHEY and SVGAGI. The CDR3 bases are TGTGCCAGCAGGGCTGGACCGACTGCGAACACTGAAGCTTTCTTT. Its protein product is CASRAGPTANTEAFF.

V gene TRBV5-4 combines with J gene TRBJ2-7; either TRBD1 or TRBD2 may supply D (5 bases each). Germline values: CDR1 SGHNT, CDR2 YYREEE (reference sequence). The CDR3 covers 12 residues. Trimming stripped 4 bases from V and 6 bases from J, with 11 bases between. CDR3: CASSGDPGEQYF. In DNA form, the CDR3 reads TGTGCCAGCAGCGGGGACCCGGGCGAGCAGTACTTC.

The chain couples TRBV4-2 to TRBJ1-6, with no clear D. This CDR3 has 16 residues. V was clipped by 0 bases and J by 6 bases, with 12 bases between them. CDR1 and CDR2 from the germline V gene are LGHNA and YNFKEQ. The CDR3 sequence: CASSQDVTRANSPLHF. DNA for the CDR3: TGTGCCAGCAGCCAAGATGTCACTAGGGCTAATTCACCCCTCCACTTT.

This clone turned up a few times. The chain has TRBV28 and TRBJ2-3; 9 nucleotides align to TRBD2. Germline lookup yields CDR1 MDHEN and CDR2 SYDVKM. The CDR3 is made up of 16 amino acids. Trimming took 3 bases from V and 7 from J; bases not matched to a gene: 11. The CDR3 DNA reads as TGTGCCAGCAGTTTTCAGGCTAGCGGGATGAGTAATACGCAGTATTTT. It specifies CASSFQASGMSNTQYF.

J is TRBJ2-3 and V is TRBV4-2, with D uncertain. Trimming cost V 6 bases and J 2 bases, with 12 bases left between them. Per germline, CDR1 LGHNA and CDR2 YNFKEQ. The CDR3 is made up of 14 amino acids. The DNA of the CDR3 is TGTGCCAGCAGGATAGGTGGGGACACAGATACGCAGTATTTT. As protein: CASRIGGDTDTQYF.

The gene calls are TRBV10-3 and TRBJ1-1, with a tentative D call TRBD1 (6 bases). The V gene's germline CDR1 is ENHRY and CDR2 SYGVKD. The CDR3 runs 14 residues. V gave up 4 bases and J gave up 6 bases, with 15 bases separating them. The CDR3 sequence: CAISGRGGGAEAFF. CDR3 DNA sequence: TGTGCCATCAGTGGGCGAGGAGGGGGAGCTGAAGCTTTCTTT.

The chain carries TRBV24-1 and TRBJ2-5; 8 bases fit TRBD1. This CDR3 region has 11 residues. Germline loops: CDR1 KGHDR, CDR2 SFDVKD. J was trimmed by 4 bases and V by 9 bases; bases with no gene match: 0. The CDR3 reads CATGQGETQYF. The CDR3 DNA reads TGTGCCACCGGACAGGGAGAGACCCAGTACTTC.

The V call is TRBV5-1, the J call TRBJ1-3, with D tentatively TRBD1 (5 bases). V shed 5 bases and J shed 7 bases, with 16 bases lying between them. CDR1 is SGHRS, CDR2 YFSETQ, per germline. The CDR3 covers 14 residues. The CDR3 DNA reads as TGCGCCAGCAGTCAGCTGGGACGGGGGAACACCATATATTTT. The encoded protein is CASSQLGRGNTIYF.